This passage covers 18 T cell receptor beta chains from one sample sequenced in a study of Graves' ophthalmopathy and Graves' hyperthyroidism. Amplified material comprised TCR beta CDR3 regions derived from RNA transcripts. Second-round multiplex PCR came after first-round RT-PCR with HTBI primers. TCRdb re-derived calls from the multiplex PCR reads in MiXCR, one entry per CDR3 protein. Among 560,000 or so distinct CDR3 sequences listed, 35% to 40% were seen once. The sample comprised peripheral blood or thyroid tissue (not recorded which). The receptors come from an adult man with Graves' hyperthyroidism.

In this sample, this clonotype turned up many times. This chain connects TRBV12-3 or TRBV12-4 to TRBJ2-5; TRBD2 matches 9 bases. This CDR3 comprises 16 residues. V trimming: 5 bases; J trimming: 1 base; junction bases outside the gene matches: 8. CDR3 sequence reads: CASSAGLATSQETQYF. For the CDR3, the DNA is TGTGCCAGCAGTGCCGGACTAGCGACCAGCCAAGAGACCCAGTACTTC.

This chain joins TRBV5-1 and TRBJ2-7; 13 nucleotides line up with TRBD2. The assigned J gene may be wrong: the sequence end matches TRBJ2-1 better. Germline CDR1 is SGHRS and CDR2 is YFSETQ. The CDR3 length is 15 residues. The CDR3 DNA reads TGCGCCAGCAGTACGACTAGCGGGAGGTACAATGAGCAGTTCTTC. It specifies CASSTTSGRYNEQFF.

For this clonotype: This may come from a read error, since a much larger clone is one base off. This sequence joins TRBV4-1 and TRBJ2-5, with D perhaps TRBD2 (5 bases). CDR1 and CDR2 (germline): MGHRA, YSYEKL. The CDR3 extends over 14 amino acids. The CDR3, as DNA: TGCGTCAGCAGCCAAGATGGACTTCAAGAGACCCAGTACTTC. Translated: CVSSQDGLQETQYF.

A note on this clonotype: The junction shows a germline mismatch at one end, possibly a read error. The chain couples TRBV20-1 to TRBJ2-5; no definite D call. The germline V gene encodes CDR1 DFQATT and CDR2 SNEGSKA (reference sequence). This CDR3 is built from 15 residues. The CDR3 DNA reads TGCGGTGCTAGAGATCGTTTCAGGCGCCATGAGACCCAGTACTTC. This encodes CGARDRFRRHETQYF.

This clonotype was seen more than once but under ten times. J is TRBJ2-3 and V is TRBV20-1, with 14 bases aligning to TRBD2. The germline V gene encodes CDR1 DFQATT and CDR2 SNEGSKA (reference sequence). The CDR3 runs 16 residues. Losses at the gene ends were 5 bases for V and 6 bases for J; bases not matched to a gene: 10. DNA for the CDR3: TGCAGTGCTTTTTCGACTAGCGGGGGGGCAAGGGATACGCAGTATTTT. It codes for CSAFSTSGGARDTQYF.

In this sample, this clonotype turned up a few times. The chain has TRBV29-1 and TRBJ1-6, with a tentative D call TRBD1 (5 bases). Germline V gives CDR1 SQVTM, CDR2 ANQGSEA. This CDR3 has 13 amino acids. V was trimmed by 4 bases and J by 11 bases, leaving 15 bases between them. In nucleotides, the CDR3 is TGCAGCGTTGCGACAGACGGTTTGACACCCCTCCACTTT. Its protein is CSVATDGLTPLHF.

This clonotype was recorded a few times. The CDR3 sequence: CASSIRTGRLGTEAFF. In nucleotides, the CDR3 is TGTGCCAGCAGCATAAGGACAGGGAGATTGGGGACTGAAGCTTTCTTT. The gene calls are TRBV5-6 and TRBJ1-1, with 8 bases fitting TRBD1. Losses at the gene ends were 4 bases for V and 5 bases for J; bases not matched to a gene: 13. Germline lookup yields CDR1 SGHDT and CDR2 YYEEEE. CDR3 length equals 16 residues.

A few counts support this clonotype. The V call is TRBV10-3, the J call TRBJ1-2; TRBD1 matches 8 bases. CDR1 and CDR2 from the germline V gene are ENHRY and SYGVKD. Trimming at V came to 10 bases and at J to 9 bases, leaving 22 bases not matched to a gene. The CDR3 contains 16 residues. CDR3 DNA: TGTGCCAGCATTGACAGGGGTCCAGGAGGCTATTTGAGCTACACCTTC. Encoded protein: CASIDRGPGGYLSYTF.

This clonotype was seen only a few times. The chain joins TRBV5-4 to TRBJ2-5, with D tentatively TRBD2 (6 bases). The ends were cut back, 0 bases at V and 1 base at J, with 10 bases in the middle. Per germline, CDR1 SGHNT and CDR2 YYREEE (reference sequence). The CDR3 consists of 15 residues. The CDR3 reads CASSLVSGAQETQYF. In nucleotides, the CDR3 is TGTGCCAGCAGCTTGGTTAGCGGAGCCCAAGAGACCCAGTACTTC.

CDR3 DNA sequence: TGTGCCAGCAGTTTCTCTTCCGATGAGCAGTTCTTC. It yields the protein CASSFSSDEQFF. The gene calls are TRBV12-3 or TRBV12-4 and TRBJ2-1; unclear D gene. The CDR3 is 12 residues long. The ends were cut back, 3 bases at V and 8 bases at J, with 8 bases in the middle.

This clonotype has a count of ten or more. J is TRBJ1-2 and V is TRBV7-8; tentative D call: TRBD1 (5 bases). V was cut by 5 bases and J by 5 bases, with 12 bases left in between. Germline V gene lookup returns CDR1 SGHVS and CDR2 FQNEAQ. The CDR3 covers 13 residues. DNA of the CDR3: TGTGCCAGCAGCCAACAGCAGGGTTATGGCTACACCTTC. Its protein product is CASSQQQGYGYTF.

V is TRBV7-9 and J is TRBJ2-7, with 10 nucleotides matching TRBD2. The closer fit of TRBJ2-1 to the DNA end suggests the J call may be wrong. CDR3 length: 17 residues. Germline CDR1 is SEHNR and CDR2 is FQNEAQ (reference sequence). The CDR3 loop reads CASSGRSGGASGNEQFF. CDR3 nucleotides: TGTGCCAGCAGCGGGAGGAGCGGGGGGGCCAGTGGGAATGAGCAGTTCTTC.

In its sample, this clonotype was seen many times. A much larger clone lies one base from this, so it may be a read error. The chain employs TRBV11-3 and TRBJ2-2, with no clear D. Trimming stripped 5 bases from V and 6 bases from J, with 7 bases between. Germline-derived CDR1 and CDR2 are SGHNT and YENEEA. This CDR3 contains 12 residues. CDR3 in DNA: TGTGCCAGCAGCCGCACGGCCGGGGAGCTGTTTTTT. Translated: CASSRTAGELFF.

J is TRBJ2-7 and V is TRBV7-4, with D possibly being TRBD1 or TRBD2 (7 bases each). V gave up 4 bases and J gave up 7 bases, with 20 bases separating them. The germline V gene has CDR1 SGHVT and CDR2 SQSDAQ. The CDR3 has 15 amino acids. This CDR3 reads CASSYYRGGYNEQYF. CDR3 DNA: TGTGCCAGCAGCTACTACAGGGGAGGGTACAATGAGCAGTACTTC.

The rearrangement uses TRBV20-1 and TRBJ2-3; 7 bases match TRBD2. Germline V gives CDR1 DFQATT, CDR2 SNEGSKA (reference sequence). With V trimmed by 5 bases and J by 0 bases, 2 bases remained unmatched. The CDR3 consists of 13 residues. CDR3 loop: CSAQAGSTDTQYF. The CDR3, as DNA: TGCAGTGCTCAAGCGGGAAGCACAGATACGCAGTATTTT.

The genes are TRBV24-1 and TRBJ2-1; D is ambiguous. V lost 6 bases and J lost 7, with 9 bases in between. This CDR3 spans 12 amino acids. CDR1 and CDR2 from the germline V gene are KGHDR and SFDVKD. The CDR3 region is CATSPGANEQFF. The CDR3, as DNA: TGTGCCACCAGTCCCGGTGCAAATGAGCAGTTCTTC.

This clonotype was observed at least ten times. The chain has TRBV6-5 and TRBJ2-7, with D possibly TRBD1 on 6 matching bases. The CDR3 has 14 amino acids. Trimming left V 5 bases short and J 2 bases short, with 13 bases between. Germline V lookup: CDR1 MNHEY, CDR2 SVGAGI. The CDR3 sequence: CASSEIEGAYEQYF. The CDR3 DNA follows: TGTGCCAGCAGTGAAATCGAGGGGGCCTACGAGCAGTACTTC.

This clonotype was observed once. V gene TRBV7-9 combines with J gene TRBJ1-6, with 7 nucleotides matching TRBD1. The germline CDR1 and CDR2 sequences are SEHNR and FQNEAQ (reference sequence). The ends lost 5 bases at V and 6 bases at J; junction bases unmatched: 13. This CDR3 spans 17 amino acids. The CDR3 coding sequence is TGTGCCAGCAGCAGACAGGGAGGGGATTTATCTAATTCACCCCTCCACTTT. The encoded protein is CASSRQGGDLSNSPLHF.